This T cell receptor beta chain was profiled in a study of T cells in Graves' hyperthyroidism and ophthalmopathy. Amplified regions were TCR beta CDR3 sequences from RNA transcripts. With the HTBI primer set, the TCR CDR3 went through a first round of RT-PCR. TCRdb passed the multiplex PCR reads through MiXCR, listing each CDR3 protein once. This table holds some 600,000 distinct CDR3 sequences, approximately 13% found once. Diagnoses rested on clinical symptoms, serum thyroxine and TRAb, thyroid ultrasound and orbital computed tomography. This clonotype was seen ten or more times. What it recognizes is unknown. Regarding the study as a whole: Appearing also in blood were most of the thyroid clonotypes expanded above 0.001. Ophthalmopathy could be told apart from stable hyperthyroidism with a 13 V-J model.

Germline V gene sequence: CDR1 LGHDT, CDR2 YNNKEL (reference sequence). The CDR3 runs to 16 residues. V was pared by 5 bases and J by 10 bases, with 14 bases of the junction left unmatched. Sample: blood. The gene calls are TRBV3-1 and TRBJ1-6; the match to TRBD1 covers 7 bases. The TCR sequence derives from a woman in her 30s with Graves' hyperthyroidism that later progressed to Graves' ophthalmopathy. DNA of the CDR3: TGTGCCAGCAGCTACCGACAGGGCCTCGCAGGATCACCCCTCCACTTT. Protein product: CASSYRQGLAGSPLHF.